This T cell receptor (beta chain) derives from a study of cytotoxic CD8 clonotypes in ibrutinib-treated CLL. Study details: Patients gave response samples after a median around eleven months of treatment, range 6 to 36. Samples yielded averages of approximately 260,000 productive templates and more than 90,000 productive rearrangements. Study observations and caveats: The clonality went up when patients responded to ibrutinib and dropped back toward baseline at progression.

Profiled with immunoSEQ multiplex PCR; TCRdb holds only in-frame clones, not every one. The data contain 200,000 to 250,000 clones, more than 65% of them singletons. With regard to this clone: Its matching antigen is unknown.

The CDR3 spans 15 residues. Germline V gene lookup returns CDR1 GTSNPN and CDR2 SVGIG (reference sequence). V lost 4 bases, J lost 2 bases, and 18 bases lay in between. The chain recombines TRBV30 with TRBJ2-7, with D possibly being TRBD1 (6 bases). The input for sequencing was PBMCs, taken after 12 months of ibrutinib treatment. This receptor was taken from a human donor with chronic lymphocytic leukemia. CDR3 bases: TGTGCCTGGACGAGACCCGACAGGTACGCCTACGAGCAGTACTTC. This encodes CAWTRPDRYAYEQYF.